This T cell receptor (beta chain) appears in the sequencing data of a study of beta chain features in type 1 diabetes. Expressed TCRB transcripts were sequenced because the isolated RNA had all been reverse transcribed beforehand. Profiled with immunoSEQ multiplex PCR; TCRdb holds only in-frame clones, not every one. This table has about 740,000 clones, roughly 12% appearing once. General study points: Type 1 diabetes patients had VDJ junctions that carried fewer insertions and more deletions. Cells with high TCR expression could be over-represented when cDNA is sequenced. Shorter TCRB CDR3s, moderately but significantly so, marked every one of the four CD4+ subsets in Type 1 diabetes patients.

Concerning this clone: Its antigen remains unidentified.

Germline V lookup: CDR1 DFQATT, CDR2 SNEGSKA (reference sequence). V was pared by 5 bases and J by 3 bases, with 8 bases between. The CDR3 runs 11 residues. One heparinised blood draw averaging approximately 120 mL was given by each donor. Using CD45RO/CCR7/CD25/CD127/CD95/CD27, CD4+ naive, central memory, regulatory and stem cell-like memory cells were sorted. The chain joins TRBV20-1 to TRBJ2-7; D is unclear. This TCR was recovered from a man aged 18 to 29 with type 1 diabetes. Material: naive CD4+ T cells from blood. The chain's CDR3 is CSAPGIYEQYF. For the CDR3, the DNA is TGCAGTGCTCCTGGGATCTACGAGCAGTACTTC.